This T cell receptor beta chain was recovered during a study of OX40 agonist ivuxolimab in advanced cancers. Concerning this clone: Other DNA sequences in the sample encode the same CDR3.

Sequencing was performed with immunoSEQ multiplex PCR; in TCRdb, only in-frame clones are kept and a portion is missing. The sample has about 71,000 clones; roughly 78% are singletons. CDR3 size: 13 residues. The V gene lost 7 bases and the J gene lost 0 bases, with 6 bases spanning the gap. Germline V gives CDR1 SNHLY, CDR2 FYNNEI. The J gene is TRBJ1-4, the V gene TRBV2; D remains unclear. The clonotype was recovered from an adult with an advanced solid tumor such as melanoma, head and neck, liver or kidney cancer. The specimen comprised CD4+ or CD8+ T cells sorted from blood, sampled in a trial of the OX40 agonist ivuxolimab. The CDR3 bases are TGTGCCAGCATGCCCACAACTAATGAAAAACTGTTTTTT. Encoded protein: CASMPTTNEKLFF. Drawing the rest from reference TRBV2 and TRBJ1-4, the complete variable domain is EPEVTQTPSHQVTQMGQEVILRCVPISNHLYFYWYRQILGQKVEFLVSFYNNEISEKSEIFDDQFSVERPDGSNFTLKIRSTKLEDSAMYFCASMPTTNEKLFFGSGTQLSVL.